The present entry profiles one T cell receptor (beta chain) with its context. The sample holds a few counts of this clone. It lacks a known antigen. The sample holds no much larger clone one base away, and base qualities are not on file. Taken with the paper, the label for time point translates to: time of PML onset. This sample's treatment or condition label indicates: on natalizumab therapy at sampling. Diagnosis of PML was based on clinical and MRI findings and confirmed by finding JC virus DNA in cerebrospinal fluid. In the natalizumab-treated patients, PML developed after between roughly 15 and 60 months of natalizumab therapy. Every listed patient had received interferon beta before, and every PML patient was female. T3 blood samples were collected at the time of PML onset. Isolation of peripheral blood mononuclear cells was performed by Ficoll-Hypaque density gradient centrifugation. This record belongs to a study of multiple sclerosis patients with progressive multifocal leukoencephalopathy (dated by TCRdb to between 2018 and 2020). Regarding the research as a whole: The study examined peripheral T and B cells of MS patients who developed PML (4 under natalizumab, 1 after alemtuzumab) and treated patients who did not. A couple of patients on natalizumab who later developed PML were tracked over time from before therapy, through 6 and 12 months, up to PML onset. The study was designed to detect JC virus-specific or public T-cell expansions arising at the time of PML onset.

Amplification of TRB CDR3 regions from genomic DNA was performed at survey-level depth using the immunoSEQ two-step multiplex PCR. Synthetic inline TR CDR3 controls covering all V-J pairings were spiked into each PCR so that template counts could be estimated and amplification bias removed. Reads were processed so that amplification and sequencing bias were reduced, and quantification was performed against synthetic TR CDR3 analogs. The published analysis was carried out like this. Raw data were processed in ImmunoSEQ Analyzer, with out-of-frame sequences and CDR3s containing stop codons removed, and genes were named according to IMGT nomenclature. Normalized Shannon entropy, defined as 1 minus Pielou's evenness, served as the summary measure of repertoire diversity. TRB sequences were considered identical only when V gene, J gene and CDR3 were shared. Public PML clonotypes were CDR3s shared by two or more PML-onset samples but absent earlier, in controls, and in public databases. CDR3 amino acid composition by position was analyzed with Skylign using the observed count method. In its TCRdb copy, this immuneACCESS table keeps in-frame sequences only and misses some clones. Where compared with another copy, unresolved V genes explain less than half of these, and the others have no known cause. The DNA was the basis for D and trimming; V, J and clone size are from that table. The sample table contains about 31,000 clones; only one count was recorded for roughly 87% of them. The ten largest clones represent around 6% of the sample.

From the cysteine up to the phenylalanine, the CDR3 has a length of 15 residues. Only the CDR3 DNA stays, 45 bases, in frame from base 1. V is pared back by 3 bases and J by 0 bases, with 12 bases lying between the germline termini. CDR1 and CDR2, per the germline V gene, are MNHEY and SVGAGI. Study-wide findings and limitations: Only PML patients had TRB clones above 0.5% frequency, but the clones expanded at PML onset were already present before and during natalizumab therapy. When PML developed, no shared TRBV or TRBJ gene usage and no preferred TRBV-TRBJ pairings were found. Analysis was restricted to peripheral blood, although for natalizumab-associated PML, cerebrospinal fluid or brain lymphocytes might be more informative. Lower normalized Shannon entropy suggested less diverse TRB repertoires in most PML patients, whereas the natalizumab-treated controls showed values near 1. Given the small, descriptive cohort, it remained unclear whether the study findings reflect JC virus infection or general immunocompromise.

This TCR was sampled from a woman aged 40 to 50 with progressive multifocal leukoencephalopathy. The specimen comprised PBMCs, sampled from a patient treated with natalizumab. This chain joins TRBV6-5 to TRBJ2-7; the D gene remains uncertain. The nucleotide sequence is TGTGCCAGCAGTTATGGCCCCAAGAGCTCCTACGAGCAGTACTTC. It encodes CASSYGPKSSYEQYF.